This TCR beta chain emerged from a study of blood T cells in healthy people across ages. Only a few counts were recorded for this clonotype. A second PCR, run for about 7 to 11 cycles, used a sample-barcoded 5' primer plus a J-beta primer mix. TCRdb re-derived calls from the 5' RACE reads in MiXCR, one entry per CDR3 protein. The sample includes some 1,800,000 distinct CDR3 sequences, 35% to 50% seen only once; the top ten take about 23%. CDR3 length equals 14 residues. V was clipped by 6 bases and J by 0 bases, with 12 bases between them. CDR1 and CDR2 (germline): SGHTA, FQGNSA. The clonotype comes from a human donor in good health. Sequenced input: blood. The genes are TRBV7-2 and TRBJ2-7, with D perhaps TRBD1 (5 bases). The chain's CDR3 is CASRAGIFSYEQYF. The DNA for the CDR3 is TGTGCCAGCAGAGCAGGGATCTTCTCCTACGAGCAGTACTTC.